These T cell receptor beta chains were read from a single sample in a study of cytomegalovirus exposure and HLA in healthy donors. TCRdb keeps only in-frame clones here, not all; method: immunoSEQ multiplex PCR. The table shows about 120,000 clones, with about 96% occurring only once. Specimen: PBMCs. All receptors come from a man aged 18 to 35 in good health and CMV-seronegative. The CDR3 runs from the conserved cysteine through the conserved F or W. A D gene is named only where the DNA matches it firmly. Clone sizes are given selectively: once, few, many, or a class where the clone is expanded.

NA	TRBJ2-3	TRBV2	TRBD2	CASTYLAGGSDTQYF	TGTGCCAGCACTTACTTAGCGGGAGGCTCAGATACGCAGTATTTT
once	TRBJ1-2	TRBV7-2	TRBD1	CASSLIYGTGEGGYTF	TGTGCCAGCAGCTTAATCTACGGGACAGGGGAGGGTGGCTACACCTTC
NA	TRBJ2-2	TRBV7-3	NA	CASSLGRQTGELFF	TGTGCCAGCAGCTTAGGACGACAGACCGGGGAGCTGTTTTTT
NA	TRBJ1-1	TRBV5-1	NA	CASSGSGVRQVAFF	TGCGCCAGCAGCGGAAGCGGGGTCCGGCAAGTCGCTTTCTTT
NA	TRBJ2-7	TRBV7-9	NA	CASSPSSYEQYF	TGTGCCAGCAGCCCCTCCAGTTACGAGCAGTACTTC
once	TRBJ2-3	TRBV7-2	TRBD2	CASSLVAGGTDTQYF	TGTGCCAGCAGCTTAGTAGCGGGAGGCACAGATACGCAGTATTTT
NA	TRBJ2-7	TRBV5-5	NA	CASSLARGGSYEQYF	TGTGCCAGCAGCTTGGCCCGTGGAGGCTCCTACGAGCAGTACTTC
NA	TRBJ2-2	TRBV11-3	TRBD2	CASSLGLAGAGELFF	TGTGCCAGCAGCTTAGGGCTAGCGGGAGCCGGGGAGCTGTTTTTT
NA	TRBJ1-1	TRBV20-1	NA	CSARQVTEAFF	TGCAGTGCTAGACAGGTGACTGAAGCTTTCTTT
NA	TRBJ2-7	TRBV27	TRBD1	CASRSGTGKGYEQYF	TGTGCCAGCAGATCCGGGACAGGGAAGGGGTACGAGCAGTACTTC
NA	TRBJ2-3	TRBV7-8	TRBD2	CASSLTGLAGLLVDTQYF	TGTGCCAGCAGCTTAACGGGACTAGCGGGATTGCTAGTGGATACGCAGTATTTT
NA	TRBJ2-1	TRBV9	NA	CASSAPWDLNEQFF	TGTGCCAGCAGCGCTCCCTGGGACTTGAATGAGCAGTTCTTC
NA	TRBJ1-5	TRBV9	NA	CASSGGGGQPQHF	TGTGCCAGCAGCGGGGGAGGAGGGCAGCCCCAGCATTTT
NA	TRBJ1-2	TRBV30	TRBD1	CAWSTGAGYTF	TGTGCCTGGAGTACAGGGGCTGGCTACACCTTC
NA	TRBJ2-1	TRBV15	TRBD2	CATSRERGTSGSGDEQFF	TGTGCCACCAGCAGAGAAAGGGGGACTAGCGGGAGCGGGGATGAGCAGTTCTTC
NA	TRBJ2-7	TRBV11-2	NA	CASSARGNHYEQYF	TGTGCCAGCAGCGCGAGAGGAAATCACTACGAGCAGTACTTC
NA	TRBJ2-1	TRBV30	NA	CALDDDSRDNEQFF	TGTGCCTTGGATGATGATAGCAGAGACAATGAGCAGTTCTTC
NA	TRBJ2-7	TRBV10-3	TRBD1	CAISEGTGWEQYF	TGTGCCATCAGTGAGGGGACAGGCTGGGAGCAGTACTTC
NA	TRBJ2-1	TRBV7-8	NA	CASSLEYGDNYNEQFF	TGTGCCAGCAGCTTAGAATACGGGGACAACTACAATGAGCAGTTCTTC
NA	TRBJ1-4	TRBV27	NA	CASSLRGEKLFF	TGTGCCAGCAGTTTAAGGGGAGAAAAACTGTTTTTT
medium-sized	TRBJ2-3	TRBV7-7	TRBD1	CASSPQDRGGTDTQYF	TGTGCTAGCAGCCCACAGGACAGGGGCGGCACAGATACGCAGTATTTT
NA	TRBJ2-3	TRBV20-1	TRBD2	CSISGGDTQYF	TGCAGTATTTCGGGAGGGGATACGCAGTATTTT
NA	TRBJ2-1	TRBV7-2	TRBD2	CASSLWNSGNEQFF	TGTGCCAGCAGCTTATGGAATAGCGGGAATGAGCAGTTCTTC
NA	TRBJ1-4	TRBV28	NA	CASGKQGTNEKLFF	TGTGCCAGCGGAAAACAGGGAACTAATGAAAAACTGTTTTTT